A selection of T cell receptor beta chains follows, all from one sample in a study of cytomegalovirus exposure and HLA in healthy donors. Assay used: immunoSEQ multiplex PCR; TCRdb lists only in-frame clones, some missing. This sample carries roughly 150,000 clones, roughly 62% of them seen once, and the ten largest clones take approximately 4.2%. Sequenced: PBMCs. These receptors all stem from a man between 60 and 75 years old in good health and CMV-seronegative. Each CDR3 is given with its conserved first and last residue. A D gene is named only where the DNA matches it firmly. Not all rows give a size; the values are once, few, many and, for expanded clones, a class.

.,TRBJ2-1,TRBV28,.,TGTGCCAGCAGTAGTACAGGGGGCGGTTTAGCGGGAGATGGTAATGAGCAGTTCTTC,CASSSTGGGLAGDGNEQFF
.,TRBJ2-5,TRBV2,.,TGTGCCAGCAGTGAATCCAGGGTTGAGACCCAGTACTTC,CASSESRVETQYF
TRBD1,TRBJ2-7,TRBV5-1,few,TGCGCCAGCAGCTGGGACAGGGACCCACTCGAGCAGTACTTC,CASSWDRDPLEQYF
.,TRBJ1-2,TRBV19,.,TGTGCCAGTAGTCGCCAGCGCAACTATGGCTACACCTTC,CASSRQRNYGYTF
TRBD2,TRBJ2-2,TRBV6-6,.,TGTGCCAGCAGTTACTCGAGCGGGAGGCACACCGGGGAGCTGTTTTTT,CASSYSSGRHTGELFF
.,TRBJ1-1,TRBV5-1,.,TGCGCCAGCAGCTTGGGTGGGGCGAGCGCTGAAGCTTTCTTT,CASSLGGASAEAFF
TRBD1,TRBJ1-5,TRBV6-1,few,TGTGCCAGCAGTGACGGGACAGGGGTATACAATCAGCCCCAGCATTTT,CASSDGTGVYNQPQHF
TRBD1,TRBJ1-2,TRBV28,.,TGTGCCAGCAGTCCGCCGGGACAGCTCTATGGCTACACCTTC,CASSPPGQLYGYTF
.,TRBJ2-5,TRBV27,.,TGTGCCAGCAGTCCTCGACAGACTCAAGAGACCCAGTACTTC,CASSPRQTQETQYF
TRBD2,TRBJ2-1,TRBV4-2,.,TGTGCCGGCAGCCCCACGGGAGGGCCGTGCAATGAGCAGTTCTTC,CAGSPTGGPCNEQFF
TRBD1,TRBJ2-5,TRBV18,.,TGTGCCAGCTCACCTCAGACAGGGGGCGAAGAGACCCAGTACTTC,CASSPQTGGEETQYF
TRBD2,TRBJ2-1,TRBV15,.,TGTGCCACCAGCAGAGTACGGGGGACTATTGCCAATGAGCAGTTCTTC,CATSRVRGTIANEQFF
.,TRBJ2-5,TRBV2,.,TGTGCCAGCAGTGACCCGACAGAAAACCAAGAGACCCAGTACTTC,CASSDPTENQETQYF
.,TRBJ2-4,TRBV29-1,.,TGCAGCGTTGAAGATCTCGACATAGCCAAAAACATTCAGTACTTC,CSVEDLDIAKNIQYF
.,TRBJ1-5,TRBV11-2,.,TGTGCCAGCAGCTTAGGGCTGTTTCAGCCCCAGCATTTT,CASSLGLFQPQHF
.,TRBJ1-1,TRBV6-1,.,TGTGCCAGCAGTGAAAGCGGGGAATATAACACTGAAGCTTTCTTT,CASSESGEYNTEAFF
.,TRBJ2-2,TRBV7-2,.,TGTGCCACATCTAGCGACCGAACCGGGGAGCTGTTTTTT,CATSSDRTGELFF
.,TRBJ2-7,TRBV9,.,TGTGCCAGCAGCGTAGGTCCTCAGGAGGGGCCAACCTACGAGCAGTACTTC,CASSVGPQEGPTYEQYF
TRBD1,TRBJ1-2,TRBV6-1,once,TGTGCCAGCAGTGAATGGGGACAGGATAACTATGGCTACACCTTC,CASSEWGQDNYGYTF
TRBD1,TRBJ2-4,TRBV7-9,.,TGTGCCAGCGGACAGACAGGGGCGGGAAACATTCAGTACTTC,CASGQTGAGNIQYF
TRBD2,TRBJ2-5,TRBV25-1,.,TGTGCCAGCAGTGCACTAGCGGGATTAGAGACCCAGTACTTC,CASSALAGLETQYF
TRBD1,TRBJ1-1,TRBV6-1,once,TGTGCCAGCGGCAGAGGGGGCTTGAACACTGAATCTTTCTTT,CASGRGGLNTESFF
TRBD2,TRBJ2-3,TRBV7-2,few,TGTGCCAGCAGTACCCTAGCGGGAGTTGGAGATACGCAGTATTTT,CASSTLAGVGDTQYF
TRBD1,TRBJ2-7,TRBV7-2,.,TGTGCCAGCAGGTGGGACAGGGCACCCTACGAGCAGTACTTC,CASRWDRAPYEQYF
.,TRBJ1-2,TRBV27,.,TGTGCCAGCAGCCCCGGCGGCGCGGTACTTTATGGCTACACCTTC,CASSPGGAVLYGYTF
.,TRBJ2-1,TRBV7-3,few,TGTGCCAGCAGAACCACACTAGCTTCCGGCGAGCAGTTCTTC,CASRTTLASGEQFF
TRBD2,TRBJ2-1,TRBV27,.,TGTGCCAGCAGTTACGGACTAGCGGGAAACTACAATGAGCAGTTCTTC,CASSYGLAGNYNEQFF
.,TRBJ1-2,TRBV9,.,TGTGCCAGCAGCGCCGATCTTCGGGTAGTGGACTATGGCTACACCTTC,CASSADLRVVDYGYTF
.,TRBJ2-2,TRBV7-3,once,TGTGCCAGCAGCCATAGGCGGGACAGAGCGAACACCGGGGAGCTGTTTTTT,CASSHRRDRANTGELFF
TRBD2,TRBJ2-2,TRBV6-1,.,TGTGCCAGCAGTGATCTTCCCGGGACTAGTGACGGGGAGCTGTTTTTT,CASSDLPGTSDGELFF
.,TRBJ2-1,TRBV10-3,.,TGTGCCATCACGTCCACGTCGGAGGATACGAATGAGCAGTTCTTC,CAITSTSEDTNEQFF
TRBD1,TRBJ1-5,TRBV9,.,TGTGCCAGCAGCGTCGGACAGGGGGCTGGCAATCAGCCCCAGCATTTT,CASSVGQGAGNQPQHF
TRBD2,TRBJ2-1,TRBV6-5,.,TGTGCCAGCAGTTACTCCCCCGGGACTAGCAGCAATGAGCAGTTCTTC,CASSYSPGTSSNEQFF
.,TRBJ2-3,TRBV29-1,.,TGCAGCGCCGGCAACAGGCACACAGATACGCAGTATTTT,CSAGNRHTDTQYF
.,TRBJ2-7,TRBV29-1,.,TGCAGCGTCCAAAGGAGCTCCTACGAGCAGTACTTC,CSVQRSSYEQYF
TRBD2,TRBJ2-3,TRBV28,.,TGTGCCAGCATCACCTCCGGACTAGCGGGAGGAGGAGATACGCAGTATTTT,CASITSGLAGGGDTQYF
TRBD2,TRBJ2-1,TRBV11-3,.,TGTGCCAGCAGCTTTGGTAGCGGGGGTGAGCAGTTCTTC,CASSFGSGGEQFF